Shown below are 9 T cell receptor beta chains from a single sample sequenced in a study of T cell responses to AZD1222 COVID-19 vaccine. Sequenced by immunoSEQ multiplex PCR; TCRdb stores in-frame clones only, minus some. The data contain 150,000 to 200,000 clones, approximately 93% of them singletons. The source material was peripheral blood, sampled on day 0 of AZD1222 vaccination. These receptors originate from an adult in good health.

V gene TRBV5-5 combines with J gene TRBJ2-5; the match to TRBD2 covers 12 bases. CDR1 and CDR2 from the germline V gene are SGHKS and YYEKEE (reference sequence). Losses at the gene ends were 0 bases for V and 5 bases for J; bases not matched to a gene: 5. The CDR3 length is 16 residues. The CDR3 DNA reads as TGTGCCAGCAGCTTGGCTAGCGGGGGGGCGGCGGAGACCCAGTACTTC. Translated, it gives CASSLASGGAAETQYF. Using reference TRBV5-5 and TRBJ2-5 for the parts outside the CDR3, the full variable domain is DAGVTQSPTHLIKTRGQQVTLRCSPISGHKSVSWYQQVLGQGPQFIFQYYEKEERGRGNFPDRFSARQFPNYSSELNVNALLLGDSALYLCASSLASGGAAETQYFGPGTRLLVL.

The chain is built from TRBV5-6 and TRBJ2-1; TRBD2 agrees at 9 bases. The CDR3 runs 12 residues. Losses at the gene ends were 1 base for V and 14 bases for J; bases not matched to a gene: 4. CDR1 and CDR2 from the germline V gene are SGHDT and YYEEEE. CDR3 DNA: TGTGCCAGCAGCTTGATCAAGCGGGAGGAGTTCTTC. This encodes CASSLIKREEFF. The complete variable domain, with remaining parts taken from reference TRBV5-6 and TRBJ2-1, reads DAGVTQSPTHLIKTRGQQVTLRCSPKSGHDTVSWYQQALGQGPQFIFQYYEEEERQRGNFPDRFSGHQFPNYSSELNVNALLLGDSALYLCASSLIKREEFFGPGTRLTVL.

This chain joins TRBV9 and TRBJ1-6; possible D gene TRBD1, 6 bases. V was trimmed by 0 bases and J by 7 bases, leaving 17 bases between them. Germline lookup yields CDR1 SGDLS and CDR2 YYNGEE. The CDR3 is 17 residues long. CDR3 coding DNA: TGTGCCAGCAGCGTAGCCGCCGGGGGGGCTTGGAATTCACCCCTCCACTTT. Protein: CASSVAAGGAWNSPLHF.

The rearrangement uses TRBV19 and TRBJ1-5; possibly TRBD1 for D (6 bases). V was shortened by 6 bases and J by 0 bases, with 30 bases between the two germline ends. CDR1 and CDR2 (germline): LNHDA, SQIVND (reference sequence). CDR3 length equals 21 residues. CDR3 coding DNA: TGTGCCAGTAGCAAAAGGGGGGGGTTGGGAGTACGAGGCCATAGCAATCAGCCCCAGCATTTT. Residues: CASSKRGGLGVRGHSNQPQHF. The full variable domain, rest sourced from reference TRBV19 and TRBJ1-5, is DGGITQSPKYLFRKEGQNVTLSCEQNLNHDAMYWYRQDPGQGLRLIYYSQIVNDFQKGDIAEGYSVSREKKESFPLTVTSAQKNPTAFYLCASSKRGGLGVRGHSNQPQHFGDGTRLSIL.

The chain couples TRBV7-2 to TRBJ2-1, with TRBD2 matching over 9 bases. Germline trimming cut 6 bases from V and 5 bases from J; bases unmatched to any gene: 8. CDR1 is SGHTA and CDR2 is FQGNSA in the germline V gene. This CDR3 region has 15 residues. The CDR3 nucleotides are TGTGCCAGCAGGCTTAGTCTAGCGGGGAACAATGAGCAGTTCTTC. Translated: CASRLSLAGNNEQFF.

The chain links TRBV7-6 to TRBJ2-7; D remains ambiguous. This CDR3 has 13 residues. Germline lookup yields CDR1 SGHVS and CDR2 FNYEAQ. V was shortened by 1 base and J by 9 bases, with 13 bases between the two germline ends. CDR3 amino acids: CASSLDSSPPQYF. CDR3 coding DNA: TGTGCCAGCAGCTTAGATTCTTCCCCCCCGCAGTACTTC.

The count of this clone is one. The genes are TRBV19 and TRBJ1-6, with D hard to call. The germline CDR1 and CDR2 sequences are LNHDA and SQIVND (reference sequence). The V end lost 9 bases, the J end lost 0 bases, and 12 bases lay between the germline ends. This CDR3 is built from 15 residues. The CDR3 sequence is CASGPLSSYNSPLHF. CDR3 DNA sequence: TGTGCCAGCGGTCCCCTGAGCTCCTATAATTCACCCCTCCACTTT.

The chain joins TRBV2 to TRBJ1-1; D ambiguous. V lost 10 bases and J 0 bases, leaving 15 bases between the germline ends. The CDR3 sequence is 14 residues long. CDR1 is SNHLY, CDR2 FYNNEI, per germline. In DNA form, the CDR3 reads TGTGCCACCCGGACCTGGGTGCTGAACACTGAAGCTTTCTTT. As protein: CATRTWVLNTEAFF.

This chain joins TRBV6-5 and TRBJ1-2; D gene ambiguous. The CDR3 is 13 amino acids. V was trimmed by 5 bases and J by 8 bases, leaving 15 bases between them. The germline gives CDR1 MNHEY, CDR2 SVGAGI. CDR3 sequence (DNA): TGTGCCAGCAGTCGCGCGACCCTCCAGGGCTACACCTTC. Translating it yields CASSRATLQGYTF.